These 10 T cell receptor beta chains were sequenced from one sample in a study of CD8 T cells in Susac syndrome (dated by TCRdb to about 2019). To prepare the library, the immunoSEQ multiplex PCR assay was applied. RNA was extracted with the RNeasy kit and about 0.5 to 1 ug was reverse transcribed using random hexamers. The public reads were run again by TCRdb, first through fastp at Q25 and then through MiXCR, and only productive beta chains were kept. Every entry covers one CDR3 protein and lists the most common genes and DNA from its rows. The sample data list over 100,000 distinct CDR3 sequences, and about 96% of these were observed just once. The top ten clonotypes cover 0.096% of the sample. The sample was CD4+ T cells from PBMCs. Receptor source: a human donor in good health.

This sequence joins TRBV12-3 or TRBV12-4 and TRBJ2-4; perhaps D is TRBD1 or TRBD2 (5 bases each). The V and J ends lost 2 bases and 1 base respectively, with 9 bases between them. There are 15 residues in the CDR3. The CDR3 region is CASSLWDGAKNIQYF. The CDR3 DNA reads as TGTGCCAGCAGTTTATGGGACGGGGCCAAAAACATTCAGTACTTC.

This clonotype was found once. The CDR3 here is CASSTQTLNYGYTF. As DNA, the CDR3 is TGTGCCAGCAGCACTCAGACACTTAACTATGGCTACACCTTC. The chain couples TRBV7-9 to TRBJ1-2; D not certain. Germline loops: CDR1 SEHNR, CDR2 FQNEAQ (reference sequence). The CDR3 sequence is 14 residues long. V lost 5 bases, J lost 1 base, and 11 bases lay in between.

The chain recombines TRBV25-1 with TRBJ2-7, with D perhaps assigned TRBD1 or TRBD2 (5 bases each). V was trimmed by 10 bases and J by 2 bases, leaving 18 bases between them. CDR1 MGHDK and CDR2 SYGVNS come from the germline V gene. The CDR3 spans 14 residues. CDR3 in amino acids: CATSPGTGTYEQYF. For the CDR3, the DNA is TGTGCCACCTCGCCCGGGACGGGGACCTACGAGCAGTACTTC.

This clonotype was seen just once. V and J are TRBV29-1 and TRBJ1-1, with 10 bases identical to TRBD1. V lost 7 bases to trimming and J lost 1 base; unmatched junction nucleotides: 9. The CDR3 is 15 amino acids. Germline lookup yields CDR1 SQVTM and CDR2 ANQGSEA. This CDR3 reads CSARDRGGKNTEAFF. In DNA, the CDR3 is TGCAGCGCTCGGGACAGGGGCGGTAAGAACACTGAAGCTTTCTTT.

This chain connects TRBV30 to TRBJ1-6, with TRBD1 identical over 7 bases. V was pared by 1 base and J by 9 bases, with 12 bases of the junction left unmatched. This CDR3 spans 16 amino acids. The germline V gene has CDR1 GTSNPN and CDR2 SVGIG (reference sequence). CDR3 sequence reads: CAWSGRSGGGGSPLHF. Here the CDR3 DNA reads TGTGCCTGGAGTGGCCGATCAGGGGGTGGTGGTTCACCCCTCCACTTT.

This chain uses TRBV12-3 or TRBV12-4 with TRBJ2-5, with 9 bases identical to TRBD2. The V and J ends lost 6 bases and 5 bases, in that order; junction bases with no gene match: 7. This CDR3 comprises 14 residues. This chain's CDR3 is CASRTSGSRETQYF. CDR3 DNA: TGTGCCAGCAGGACTAGCGGAAGTCGGGAGACCCAGTACTTC.

The CDR3 spells CASSYSETGTYEQYF. CDR3 in DNA: TGTGCCAGCAGTTACTCCGAGACAGGGACCTACGAGCAGTACTTC. V and J are TRBV6-5 and TRBJ2-7, with TRBD1 matching over 7 bases. With V trimmed by 0 bases and J by 2 bases, 4 bases remained unmatched. Germline V gene sequence: CDR1 MNHEY, CDR2 SVGAGI. CDR3 size: 15 residues.

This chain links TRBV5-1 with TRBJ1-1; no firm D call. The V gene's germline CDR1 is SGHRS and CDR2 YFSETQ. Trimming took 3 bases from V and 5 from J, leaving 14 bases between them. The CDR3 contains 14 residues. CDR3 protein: CASSSPGSGTEAFF. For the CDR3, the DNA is TGCGCCAGCAGCTCCCCCGGGTCCGGGACTGAAGCTTTCTTT.

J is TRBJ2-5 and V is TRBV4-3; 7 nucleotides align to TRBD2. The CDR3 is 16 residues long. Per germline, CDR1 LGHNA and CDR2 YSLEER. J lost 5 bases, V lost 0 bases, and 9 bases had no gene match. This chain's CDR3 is CASSQDTAGKGETQYF. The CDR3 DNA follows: TGCGCCAGCAGCCAAGATACAGCGGGAAAGGGGGAGACCCAGTACTTC.

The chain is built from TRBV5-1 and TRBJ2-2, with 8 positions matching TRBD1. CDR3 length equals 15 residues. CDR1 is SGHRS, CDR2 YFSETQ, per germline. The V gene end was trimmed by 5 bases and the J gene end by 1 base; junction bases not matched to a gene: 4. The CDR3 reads CASRAGTGNTGELFF. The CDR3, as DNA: TGCGCCAGCAGGGCCGGGACAGGGAACACCGGGGAGCTGTTTTTT.